The 13 T cell receptor beta chains below all came from one sample that was sequenced in a study of T cells after yellow fever vaccination. TCRdb reanalysed the 5' RACE reads using MiXCR and keeps one entry per CDR3 protein. The data show some 350,000 distinct CDR3 sequences, with 8% to 10% seen just once and 15% to 20% held by the top ten. The sequencing here drew on PBMCs, taken on the day of the first yellow fever vaccination. The source of these receptors is a man aged 18 to 29 who received the YFV17D yellow fever vaccine.

The rearrangement uses TRBV9 and TRBJ2-3; 10 bases match TRBD1. Looked up from germline, CDR1 is SGDLS and CDR2 is YYNGEE. The V gene end was trimmed by 5 bases and the J gene end by 1 base; junction bases not matched to a gene: 4. The CDR3 runs to 15 residues. CDR3 region: CASSGGTGGTDTQYF. DNA of the CDR3: TGTGCCAGCAGTGGGGGGACAGGGGGCACAGATACGCAGTATTTT. The whole variable domain, remainder taken from reference TRBV9 and TRBJ2-3, is DSGVTQTPKHLITATGQRVTLRCSPRSGDLSVYWYQQSLDQGLQFLIQYYNGEERAKGNILERFSAQQFPDLHSELNLSSLELGDSALYFCASSGGTGGTDTQYFGPGTRLTVL.

The V gene is TRBV29-1, the J gene TRBJ2-2; tentatively, D is TRBD1 (6 bases). V was pared by 7 bases and J by 2 bases, with 11 bases between. This CDR3 region has 13 residues. CDR1 SQVTM and CDR2 ANQGSEA come from the germline V gene. CDR3 sequence: CSGRQENTGELFF. Written as DNA, the CDR3 is TGCAGCGGGAGACAGGAAAACACCGGGGAGCTGTTTTTT.

In its sample, this clonotype was seen a few times. The chain employs TRBV3-1 and TRBJ1-2; the D gene is possibly TRBD1 (5 bases). Trimming removed 1 base at V and 8 bases at J, with 11 bases between. The CDR3 length is 13 residues. Germline CDR1 is LGHDT and CDR2 is YNNKEL (reference sequence). The CDR3 bases are TGTGCCAGCAGCCAAGGTACGGGGCTGGGCTACACCTTC. Translating gives CASSQGTGLGYTF.

The CDR3 coding sequence is TGTGCCAGCAGCTTGGAAATTGGCGAAAAACTGTTTTTT. It is translated as CASSLEIGEKLFF. V usage is TRBV5-6 and J usage is TRBJ1-4, with D hard to call. V shed 0 bases and J shed 8 bases, with 8 bases lying between them. Germline V gives CDR1 SGHDT, CDR2 YYEEEE. The CDR3 sequence is 13 residues long.

The chain combines TRBV7-6 with TRBJ2-3; D may match TRBD1 or TRBD2 (5 bases each). Germline V CDR1 and CDR2: SGHVS, FNYEAQ. This CDR3 is 14 amino acids long. V was clipped by 2 bases and J by 4 bases, with 10 bases between them. The DNA for the CDR3 is TGTGCCAGCAGCTTAAGAGGGGCTCCAGATACGCAGTATTTT. Protein product: CASSLRGAPDTQYF.

This clonotype was recorded a few times. The chain links TRBV9 to TRBJ1-6; D is unclear. Trimming removed 2 bases from V and 4 bases from J, with 10 bases in between. This CDR3 region has 15 residues. The germline gives CDR1 SGDLS, CDR2 YYNGEE. CDR3 nucleotides: TGTGCCAGCAGCGTTTCGGGTCTATATAATTCACCCCTCCACTTT. Translation: CASSVSGLYNSPLHF.

V gene TRBV20-1 combines with J gene TRBJ1-1; 7 bases map to TRBD1. Germline V gives CDR1 DFQATT, CDR2 SNEGSKA (reference sequence). The CDR3 spans 13 residues. With V trimmed by 7 bases and J by 6 bases, 11 bases remained unmatched. CDR3: CSVPSGTVPEAFF. DNA of the CDR3: TGCAGTGTCCCGTCCGGGACAGTCCCTGAAGCTTTCTTT.

There are a few counts of this clonotype. The rearrangement uses TRBV5-5 and TRBJ2-5; TRBD1 aligns across 7 bases. Germline CDR1 reads SGHKS; CDR2 reads YYEKEE (reference sequence). The trim removed 4 bases at V and 2 bases at J, leaving 2 bases unmatched. The CDR3 is 13 residues long. CDR3 in amino acids: CASSTTGQETQYF. The CDR3 nucleotides are TGTGCCAGCAGCACGACAGGGCAAGAGACCCAGTACTTC. The whole variable domain, filled in from reference TRBV5-5 and TRBJ2-5, reads DAGVTQSPTHLIKTRGQQVTLRCSPISGHKSVSWYQQVLGQGPQFIFQYYEKEERGRGNFPDRFSARQFPNYSSELNVNALLLGDSALYLCASSTTGQETQYFGPGTRLLVL.

The V gene is TRBV5-1, the J gene TRBJ2-5; 11 bases align to TRBD1. Germline V gene data show CDR1 as SGHRS and CDR2 as YFSETQ. The CDR3 sequence is 22 residues long. Trimming at V came to 2 bases and at J to 4 bases, leaving 25 bases not matched to a gene. CDR3 sequence: CASSFDSLGFRLSGQGVETQYF. CDR3 nucleotide sequence: TGCGCCAGCAGCTTTGATTCCCTCGGGTTTCGCCTCTCGGGACAGGGGGTAGAGACCCAGTACTTC.

This clonotype was picked up many times. The rearrangement joins TRBV29-1 to TRBJ2-5, with 7 bases matching TRBD2. The CDR3 loop spans 13 amino acids. J gave up 1 base and V 7 bases, and 6 bases lay outside the gene matches. Germline CDR1 is SQVTM and CDR2 is ANQGSEA. The CDR3 here is CSAQGGIQETQYF. The CDR3 DNA reads TGCAGCGCCCAGGGAGGGATCCAAGAGACCCAGTACTTC.

This clonotype was seen a handful of times. The rearrangement joins TRBV5-1 to TRBJ1-1; perhaps TRBD1 as D (5 bases). The CDR3 is 11 amino acids. CDR1 and CDR2 (germline): SGHRS, YFSETQ. V gave up 3 bases and J gave up 10 bases, with 10 bases separating them. The CDR3 here is CASSSDKRAFF. Written as DNA, the CDR3 is TGCGCCAGCAGCTCGGACAAGCGAGCTTTCTTT.

This chain links TRBV20-1 with TRBJ2-1, with D possibly TRBD1 on 7 matching bases. CDR3 length: 14 amino acids. Trimming removed 6 bases at V and 6 bases at J, with 18 bases between. Germline-derived CDR1 and CDR2 are DFQATT and SNEGSKA (reference sequence). The CDR3 DNA sequence: TGCAGTGCCCCAAGGAGGGGGCTGGGCAATGAGCAGTTCTTC. Translating gives CSAPRRGLGNEQFF.

This clonotype has just one count. The rearrangement joins TRBV12-3 or TRBV12-4 to TRBJ2-2; 9 nucleotides match TRBD2. The V and J ends lost 5 bases and 0 bases, in that order; junction bases with no gene match: 1. The CDR3 length is 15 residues. The CDR3 sequence is CASSGTSTNTGELFF. For the CDR3, the DNA is TGTGCCAGCAGTGGGACTAGCACGAACACCGGGGAGCTGTTTTTT.